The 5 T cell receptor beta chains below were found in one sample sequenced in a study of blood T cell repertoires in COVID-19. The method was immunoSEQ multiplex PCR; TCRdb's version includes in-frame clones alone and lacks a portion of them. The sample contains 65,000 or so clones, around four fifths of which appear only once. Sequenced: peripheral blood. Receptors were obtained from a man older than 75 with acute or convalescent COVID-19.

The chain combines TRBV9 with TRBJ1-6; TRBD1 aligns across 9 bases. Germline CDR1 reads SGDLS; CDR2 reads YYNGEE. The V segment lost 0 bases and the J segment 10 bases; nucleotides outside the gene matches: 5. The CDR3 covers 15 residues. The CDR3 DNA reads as TGTGCCAGCAGCGTAGCACAGGGGGCGAGGTCACCCCTCCACTTT. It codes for CASSVAQGARSPLHF.

The CDR3 DNA sequence: TGTGCCAGCTCCCTCGGACAGGGTGGCACCGGGGAGCTGTTTTTT. Its translation is CASSLGQGGTGELFF. The J gene is TRBJ2-2, the V gene TRBV18, with 8 bases lining up with TRBD1. Germline CDR1 reads KGHSH; CDR2 reads LQKENI. The V and J ends lost 6 bases and 4 bases, in that order; junction bases with no gene match: 7. This CDR3 has 15 residues.

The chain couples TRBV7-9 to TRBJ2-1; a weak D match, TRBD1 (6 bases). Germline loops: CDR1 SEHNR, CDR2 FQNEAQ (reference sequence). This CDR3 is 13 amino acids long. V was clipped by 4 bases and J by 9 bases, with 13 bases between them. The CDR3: CASSSQGISEQFF. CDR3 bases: TGTGCCAGCAGCTCACAGGGTATAAGTGAGCAGTTCTTC.

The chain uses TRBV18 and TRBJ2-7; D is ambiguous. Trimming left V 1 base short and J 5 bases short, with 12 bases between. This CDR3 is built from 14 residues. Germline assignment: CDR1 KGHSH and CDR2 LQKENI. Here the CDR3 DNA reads TGTGCCAGCTCACCACAGCAGGCCCAGGACGAGCAGTACTTC. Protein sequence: CASSPQQAQDEQYF.

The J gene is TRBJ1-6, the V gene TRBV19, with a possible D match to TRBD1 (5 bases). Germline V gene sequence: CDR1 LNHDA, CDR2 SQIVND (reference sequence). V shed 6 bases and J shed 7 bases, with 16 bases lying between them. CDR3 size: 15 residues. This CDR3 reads CASSGLQGGNSPLHF. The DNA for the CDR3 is TGTGCCAGTAGCGGCCTTCAGGGTGGGAATTCACCCCTCCACTTT.